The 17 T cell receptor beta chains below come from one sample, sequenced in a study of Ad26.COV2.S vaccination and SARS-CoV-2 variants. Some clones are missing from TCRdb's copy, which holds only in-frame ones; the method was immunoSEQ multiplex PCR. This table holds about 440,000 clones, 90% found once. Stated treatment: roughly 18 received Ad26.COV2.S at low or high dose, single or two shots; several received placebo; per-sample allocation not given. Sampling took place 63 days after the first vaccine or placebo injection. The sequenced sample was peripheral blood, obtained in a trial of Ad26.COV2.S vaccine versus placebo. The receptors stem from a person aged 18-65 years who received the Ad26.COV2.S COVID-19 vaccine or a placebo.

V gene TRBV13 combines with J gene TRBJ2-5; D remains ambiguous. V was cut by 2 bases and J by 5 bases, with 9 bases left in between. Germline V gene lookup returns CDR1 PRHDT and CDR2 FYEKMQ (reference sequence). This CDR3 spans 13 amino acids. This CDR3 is CASSLTSGETQYF. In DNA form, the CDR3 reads TGTGCCAGCAGCTTAACATCCGGGGAGACCCAGTACTTC.

CDR3 amino acids: CASSLVVRGRGATDTQYF. In DNA, the CDR3 is TGTGCCAGCAGCTTAGTGGTACGAGGTAGAGGGGCCACAGATACGCAGTATTTT. The V call is TRBV7-2, the J call TRBJ2-3; D tentatively reads TRBD1 or TRBD2 (5 bases each). The germline CDR1 and CDR2 sequences are SGHTA and FQGNSA. The CDR3 covers 18 residues. Trimming cost V 1 base and J 2 bases, with 19 bases left between them.

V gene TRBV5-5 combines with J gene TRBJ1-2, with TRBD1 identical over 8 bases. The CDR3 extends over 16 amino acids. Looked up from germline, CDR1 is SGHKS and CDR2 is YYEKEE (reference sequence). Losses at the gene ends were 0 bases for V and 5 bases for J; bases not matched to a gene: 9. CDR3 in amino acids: CASSLEAGGERYGYTF. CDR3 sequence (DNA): TGTGCCAGCAGCTTGGAGGCAGGGGGCGAAAGGTATGGCTACACCTTC.

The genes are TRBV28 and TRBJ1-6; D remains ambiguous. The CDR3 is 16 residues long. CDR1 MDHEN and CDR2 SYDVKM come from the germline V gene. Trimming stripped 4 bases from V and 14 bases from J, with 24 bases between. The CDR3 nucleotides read TGTGCCAGCAGTTCTCCCCAATCCGGTCTAATTTTGACCCTCCACTTT. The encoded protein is CASSSPQSGLILTLHF.

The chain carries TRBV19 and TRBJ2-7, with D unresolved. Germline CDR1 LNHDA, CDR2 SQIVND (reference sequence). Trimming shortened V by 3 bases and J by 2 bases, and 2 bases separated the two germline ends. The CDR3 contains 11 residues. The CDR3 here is CASSMPYEQYF. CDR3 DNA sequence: TGTGCCAGTAGTATGCCCTACGAGCAGTACTTC.

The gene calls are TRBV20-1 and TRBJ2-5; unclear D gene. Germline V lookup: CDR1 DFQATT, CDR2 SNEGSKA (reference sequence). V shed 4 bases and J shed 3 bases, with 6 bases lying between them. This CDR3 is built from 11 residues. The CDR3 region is CSAIVEETQYF. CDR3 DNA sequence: TGCAGTGCTATCGTGGAAGAGACCCAGTACTTC.

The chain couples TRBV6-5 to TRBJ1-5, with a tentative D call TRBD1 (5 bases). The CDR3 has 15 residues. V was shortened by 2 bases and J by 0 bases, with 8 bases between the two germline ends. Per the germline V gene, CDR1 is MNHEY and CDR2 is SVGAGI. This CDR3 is CASSYRGYSNQPQHF. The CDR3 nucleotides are TGTGCCAGCAGTTACCGGGGGTATAGCAATCAGCCCCAGCATTTT.

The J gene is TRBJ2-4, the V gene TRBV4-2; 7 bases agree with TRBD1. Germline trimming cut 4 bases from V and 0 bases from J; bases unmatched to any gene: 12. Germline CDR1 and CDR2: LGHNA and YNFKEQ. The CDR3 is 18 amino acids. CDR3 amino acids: CASSLTQGKALAKNIQYF. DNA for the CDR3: TGTGCCAGCAGCCTTACACAGGGGAAGGCGCTAGCCAAAAACATTCAGTACTTC.

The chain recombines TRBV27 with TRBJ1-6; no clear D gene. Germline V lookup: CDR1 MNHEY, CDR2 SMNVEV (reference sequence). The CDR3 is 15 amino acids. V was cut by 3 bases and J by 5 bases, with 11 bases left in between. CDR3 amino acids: CASSLEESDNSPLHF. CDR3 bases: TGTGCCAGCAGTTTGGAAGAATCCGATAATTCACCCCTCCACTTT.

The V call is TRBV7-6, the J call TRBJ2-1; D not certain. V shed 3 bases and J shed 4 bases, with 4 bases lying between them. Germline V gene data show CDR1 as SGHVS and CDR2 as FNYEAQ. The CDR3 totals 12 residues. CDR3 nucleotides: TGTGCCAGCAGCTTGGGTTACAATGAGCAGTTCTTC. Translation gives CASSLGYNEQFF.

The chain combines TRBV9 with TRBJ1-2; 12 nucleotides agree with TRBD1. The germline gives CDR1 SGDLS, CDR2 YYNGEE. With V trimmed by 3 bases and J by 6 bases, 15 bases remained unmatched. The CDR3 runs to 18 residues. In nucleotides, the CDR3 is TGTGCCAGCAGCGCCCTCTCCGGGACAGGGGGCGCGGGGAATGGCTACACCTTC. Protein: CASSALSGTGGAGNGYTF.

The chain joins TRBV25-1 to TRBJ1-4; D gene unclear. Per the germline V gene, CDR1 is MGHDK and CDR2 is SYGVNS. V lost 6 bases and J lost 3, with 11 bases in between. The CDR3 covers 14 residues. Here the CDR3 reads CASSLYGANEKLFF. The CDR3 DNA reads TGTGCCAGCAGCCTGTATGGGGCTAATGAAAAACTGTTTTTT.

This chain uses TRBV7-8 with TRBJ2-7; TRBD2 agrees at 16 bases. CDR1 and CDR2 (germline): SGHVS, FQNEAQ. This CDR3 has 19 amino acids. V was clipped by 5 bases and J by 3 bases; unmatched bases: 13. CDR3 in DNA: TGTGCCAGCAGCCGAAGGCGGGCGGGACTAGCGGGAGGGAACTACGAGCAGTACTTC. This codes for CASSRRRAGLAGGNYEQYF.

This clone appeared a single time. The CDR3 loop reads CASRGGGGLGDTQYF. DNA for the CDR3: TGTGCCAGCAGGGGAGGAGGAGGGCTCGGAGATACGCAGTATTTT. V gene TRBV5-5 combines with J gene TRBJ2-3, with a weak D call TRBD2 (6 bases). Per the germline V gene, CDR1 is SGHKS and CDR2 is YYEKEE (reference sequence). This CDR3 region has 15 residues. Trimming left V 5 bases short and J 5 bases short, with 18 bases between. Full variable domain (missing parts from reference TRBV5-5 and TRBJ2-3): DAGVTQSPTHLIKTRGQQVTLRCSPISGHKSVSWYQQVLGQGPQFIFQYYEKEERGRGNFPDRFSARQFPNYSSELNVNALLLGDSALYLCASRGGGGLGDTQYFGPGTRLTVL.

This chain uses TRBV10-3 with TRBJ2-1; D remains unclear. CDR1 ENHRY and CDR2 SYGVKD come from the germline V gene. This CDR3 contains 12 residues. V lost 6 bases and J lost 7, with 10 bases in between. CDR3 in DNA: TGTGCCATCAGCGCAGTACCAAATGAGCAGTTCTTC. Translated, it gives CAISAVPNEQFF.

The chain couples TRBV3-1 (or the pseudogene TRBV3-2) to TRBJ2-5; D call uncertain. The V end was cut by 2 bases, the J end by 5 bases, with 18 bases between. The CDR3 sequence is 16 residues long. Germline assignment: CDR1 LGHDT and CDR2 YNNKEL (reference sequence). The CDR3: CASSQRKGDVWETQYF. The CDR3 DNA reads TGTGCCAGCAGCCAAAGAAAAGGTGATGTTTGGGAGACCCAGTACTTC.

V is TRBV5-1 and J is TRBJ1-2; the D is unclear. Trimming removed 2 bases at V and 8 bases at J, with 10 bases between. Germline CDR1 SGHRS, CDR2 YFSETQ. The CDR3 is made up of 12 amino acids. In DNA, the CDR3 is TGCGCCAGCAGCTTTGAGGGAGGAGGCTACACCTTC. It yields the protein CASSFEGGGYTF.